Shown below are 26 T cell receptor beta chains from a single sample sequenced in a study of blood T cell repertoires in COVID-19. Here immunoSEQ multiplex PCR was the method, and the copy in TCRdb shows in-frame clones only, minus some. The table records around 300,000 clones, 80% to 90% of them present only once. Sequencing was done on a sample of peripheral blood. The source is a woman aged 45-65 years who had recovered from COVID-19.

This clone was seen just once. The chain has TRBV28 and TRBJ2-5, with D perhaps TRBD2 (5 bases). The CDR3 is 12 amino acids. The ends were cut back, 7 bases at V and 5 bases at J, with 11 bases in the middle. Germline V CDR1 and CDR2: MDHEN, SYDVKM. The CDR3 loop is CASMRGFETQYF. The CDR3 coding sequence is TGTGCCAGCATGAGAGGGTTTGAGACCCAGTACTTC.

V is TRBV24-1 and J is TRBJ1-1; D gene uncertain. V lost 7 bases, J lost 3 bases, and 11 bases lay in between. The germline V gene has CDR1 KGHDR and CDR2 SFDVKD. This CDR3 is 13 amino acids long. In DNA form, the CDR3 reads TGTGCCACCAGGAATAGAGAAGACACTGAAGCTTTCTTT. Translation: CATRNREDTEAFF.

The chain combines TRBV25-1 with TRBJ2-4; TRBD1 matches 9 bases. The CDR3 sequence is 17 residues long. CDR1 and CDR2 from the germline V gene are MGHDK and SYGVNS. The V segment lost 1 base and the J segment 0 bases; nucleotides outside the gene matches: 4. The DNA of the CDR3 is TGTGCCAGCAGTGAATTCGGGACAGGGAGAGCCAAAAACATTCAGTACTTC. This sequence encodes CASSEFGTGRAKNIQYF.

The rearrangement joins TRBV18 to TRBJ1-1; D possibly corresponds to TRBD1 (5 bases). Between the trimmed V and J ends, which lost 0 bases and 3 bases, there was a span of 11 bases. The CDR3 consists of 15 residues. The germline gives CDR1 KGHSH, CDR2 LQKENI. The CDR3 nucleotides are TGTGCCAGCTCACCACCGACAGTTATTCACACTGAAGCTTTCTTT. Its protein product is CASSPPTVIHTEAFF. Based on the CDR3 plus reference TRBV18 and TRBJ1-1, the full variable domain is NAGVMQNPRHLVRRRGQEARLRCSPMKGHSHVYWYRQLPEEGLKFMVYLQKENIIDESGMPKERFSAEFPKEGPSILRIQQVVRGDSAAYFCASSPPTVIHTEAFFGQGTRLTVV.

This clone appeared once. Here the CDR3 DNA reads TGTGCCAGCAGCCAAGATAAGGGGGCTAATGAAAAACTGTTTTTT. Translation gives CASSQDKGANEKLFF. This chain joins TRBV4-2 and TRBJ1-4, with D maybe TRBD1 (6 bases). CDR3 length: 15 amino acids. V was clipped by 0 bases and J by 3 bases, with 8 bases between them. CDR1 LGHNA and CDR2 YNFKEQ come from the germline V gene.

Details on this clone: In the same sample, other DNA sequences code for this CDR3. In DNA form, the CDR3 reads TGTGCCAGCGGGGGACAGGGGATGGGCGAGCAGTACTTC. This gives the protein CASGGQGMGEQYF. This chain uses TRBV7-2 with TRBJ2-7, with 10 bases identical to TRBD1. This CDR3 is 13 amino acids long. With V trimmed by 8 bases and J by 6 bases, 7 bases remained unmatched. The V gene's germline CDR1 is SGHTA and CDR2 FQGNSA.

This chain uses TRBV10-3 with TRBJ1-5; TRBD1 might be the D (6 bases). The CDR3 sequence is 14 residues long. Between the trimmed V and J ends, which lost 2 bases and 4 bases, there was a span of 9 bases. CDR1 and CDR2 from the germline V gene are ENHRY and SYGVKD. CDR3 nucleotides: TGTGCCATCAGTGAGGGGGGGGCGAATCAGCCCCAGCATTTT. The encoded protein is CAISEGGANQPQHF.

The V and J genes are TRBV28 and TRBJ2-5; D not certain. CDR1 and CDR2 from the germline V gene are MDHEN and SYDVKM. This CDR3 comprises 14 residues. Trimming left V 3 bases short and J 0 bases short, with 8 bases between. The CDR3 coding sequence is TGTGCCAGCAGTTTTCCGGGTGACCAAGAGACCCAGTACTTC. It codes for CASSFPGDQETQYF.

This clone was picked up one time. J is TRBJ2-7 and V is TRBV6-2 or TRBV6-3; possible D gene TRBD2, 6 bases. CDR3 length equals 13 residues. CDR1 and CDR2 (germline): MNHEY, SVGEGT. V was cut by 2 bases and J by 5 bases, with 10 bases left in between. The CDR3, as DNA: TGTGCCAGCAGTTACCGGGAGACGGACGAGCAGTACTTC. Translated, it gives CASSYRETDEQYF.

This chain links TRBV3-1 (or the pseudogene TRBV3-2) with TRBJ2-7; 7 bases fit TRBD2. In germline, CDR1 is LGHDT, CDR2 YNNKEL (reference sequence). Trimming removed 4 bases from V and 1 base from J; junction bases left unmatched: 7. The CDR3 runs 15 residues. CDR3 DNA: TGTGCCAGCAGCCCCAAACTAGCGTTTTCCTACGAGCAGTACTTC. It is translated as CASSPKLAFSYEQYF.

This CDR3 is CASSPQRESHEQFF. CDR3 nucleotides: TGTGCCAGCAGCCCACAGCGGGAGTCGCATGAGCAGTTCTTC. The rearrangement links TRBV7-3 to TRBJ2-1; 8 nucleotides match TRBD2. Unmatched junction bases numbered 8, after V lost 5 bases and J lost 8 bases. CDR1 and CDR2 (germline): SGHTA, FQGTGA. The CDR3 sequence is 14 residues long.

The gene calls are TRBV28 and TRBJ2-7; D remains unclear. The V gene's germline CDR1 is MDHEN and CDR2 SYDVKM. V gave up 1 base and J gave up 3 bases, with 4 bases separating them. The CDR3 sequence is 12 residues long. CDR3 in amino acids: CASSLSFYEQYF. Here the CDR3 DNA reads TGTGCCAGCAGTTTATCTTTCTACGAGCAGTACTTC.

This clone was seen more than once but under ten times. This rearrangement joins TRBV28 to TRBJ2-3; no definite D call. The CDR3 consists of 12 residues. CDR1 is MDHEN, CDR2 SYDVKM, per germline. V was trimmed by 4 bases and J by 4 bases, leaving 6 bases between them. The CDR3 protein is CASSSTADTQYF. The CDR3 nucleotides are TGTGCCAGCAGTTCGACTGCAGATACGCAGTATTTT.

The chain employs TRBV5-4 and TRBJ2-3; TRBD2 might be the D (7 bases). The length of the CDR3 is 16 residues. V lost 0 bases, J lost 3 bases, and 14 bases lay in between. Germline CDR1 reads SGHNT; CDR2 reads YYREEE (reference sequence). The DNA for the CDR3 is TGTGCCAGCAGCTTGGGGGGGGGCTCAGGTACAGATACGCAGTATTTT. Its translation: CASSLGGGSGTDTQYF.

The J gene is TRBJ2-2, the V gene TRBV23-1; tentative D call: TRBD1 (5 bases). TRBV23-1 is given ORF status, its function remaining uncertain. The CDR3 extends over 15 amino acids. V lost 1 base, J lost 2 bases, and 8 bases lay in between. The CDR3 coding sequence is TGCGCCAGCAGTCAATGGGGCCCTAACACCGGGGAGCTGTTTTTT. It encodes CASSQWGPNTGELFF.

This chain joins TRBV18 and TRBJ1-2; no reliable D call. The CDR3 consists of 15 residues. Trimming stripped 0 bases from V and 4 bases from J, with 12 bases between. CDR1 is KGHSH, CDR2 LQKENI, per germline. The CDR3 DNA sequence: TGTGCCAGCTCACCACCCACACCGGGGTCCTATGGCTACACCTTC. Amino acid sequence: CASSPPTPGSYGYTF.

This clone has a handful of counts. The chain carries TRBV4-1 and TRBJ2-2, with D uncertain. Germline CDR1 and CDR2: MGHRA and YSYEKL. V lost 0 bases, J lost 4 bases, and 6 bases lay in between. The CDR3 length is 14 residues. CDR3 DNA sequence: TGCGCCAGCAGCCAAGAGGCCACCACCGGGGAGCTGTTTTTT. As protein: CASSQEATTGELFF.

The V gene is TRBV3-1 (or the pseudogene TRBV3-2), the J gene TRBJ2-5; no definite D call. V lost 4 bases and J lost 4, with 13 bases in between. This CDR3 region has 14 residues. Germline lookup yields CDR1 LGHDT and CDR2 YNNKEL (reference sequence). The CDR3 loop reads CASSPPSPRETQYF. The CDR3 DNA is TGTGCCAGCAGCCCTCCTTCCCCGCGAGAGACCCAGTACTTC.

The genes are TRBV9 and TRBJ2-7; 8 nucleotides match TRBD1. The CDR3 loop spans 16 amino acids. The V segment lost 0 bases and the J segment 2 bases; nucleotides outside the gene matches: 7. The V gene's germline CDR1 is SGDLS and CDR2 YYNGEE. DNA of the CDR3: TGTGCCAGCAGCGTAGAATCCGGGACAGGACCCTACGAGCAGTACTTC. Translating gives CASSVESGTGPYEQYF. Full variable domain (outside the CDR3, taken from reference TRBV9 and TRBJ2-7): DSGVTQTPKHLITATGQRVTLRCSPRSGDLSVYWYQQSLDQGLQFLIQYYNGEERAKGNILERFSAQQFPDLHSELNLSSLELGDSALYFCASSVESGTGPYEQYFGPGTRLTVT.

CDR3 bases: TGTGCCAGCAGTGCCCCCGGACTAGCGGGTTGGCGAGGTGAGTACTTC. It specifies CASSAPGLAGWRGEYF. V is TRBV6-1 and J is TRBJ2-7; TRBD2 matches at 11 bases. The CDR3 runs 16 residues. Unmatched junction bases numbered 16, after V lost 4 bases and J lost 11 bases. CDR1 and CDR2 (germline): MNHNS, SASEGT.

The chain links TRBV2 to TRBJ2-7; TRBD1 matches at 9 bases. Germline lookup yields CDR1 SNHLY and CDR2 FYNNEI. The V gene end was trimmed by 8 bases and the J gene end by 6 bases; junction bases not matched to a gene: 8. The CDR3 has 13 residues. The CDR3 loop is CASGRDRVAEQYF. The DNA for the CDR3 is TGTGCCAGCGGCCGGGACAGGGTGGCCGAGCAGTACTTC. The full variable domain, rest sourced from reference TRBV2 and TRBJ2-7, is EPEVTQTPSHQVTQMGQEVILRCVPISNHLYFYWYRQILGQKVEFLVSFYNNEISEKSEIFDDQFSVERPDGSNFTLKIRSTKLEDSAMYFCASGRDRVAEQYFGPGTRLTVT.

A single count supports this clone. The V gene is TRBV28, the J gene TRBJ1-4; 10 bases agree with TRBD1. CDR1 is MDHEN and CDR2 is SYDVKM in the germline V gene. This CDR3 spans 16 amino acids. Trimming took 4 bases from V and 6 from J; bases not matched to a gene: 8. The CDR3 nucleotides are TGTGCCAGCAGTTCCCGTCCCGGGACAGGGGATGAAAAACTGTTTTTT. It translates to CASSSRPGTGDEKLFF. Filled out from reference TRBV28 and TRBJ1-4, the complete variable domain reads DVKVTQSSRYLVKRTGEKVFLECVQDMDHENMFWYRQDPGLGLRLIYFSYDVKMKEKGDIPEGYSVSREKKERFSLILESASTNQTSMYLCASSSRPGTGDEKLFFGSGTQLSVL.

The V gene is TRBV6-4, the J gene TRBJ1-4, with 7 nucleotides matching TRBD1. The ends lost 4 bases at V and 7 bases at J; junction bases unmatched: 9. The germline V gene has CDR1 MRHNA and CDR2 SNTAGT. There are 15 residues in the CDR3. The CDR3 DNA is TGTGCCAGCAGTGCCTCGACAGGGCAGGGTGAAAAACTGTTTTTT. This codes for CASSASTGQGEKLFF.

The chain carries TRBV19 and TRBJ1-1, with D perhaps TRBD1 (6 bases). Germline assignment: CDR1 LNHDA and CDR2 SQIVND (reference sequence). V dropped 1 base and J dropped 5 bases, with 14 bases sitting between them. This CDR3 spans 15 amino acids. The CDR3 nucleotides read TGTGCCAGTAGTATAGGTACGAGGGGGGGTACTGAAGCTTTCTTT. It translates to CASSIGTRGGTEAFF.

The CDR3 bases are TGTGCCAGCAGTACCCTCCCGGGACAGGGGGACCGTTGGGGCTACACCTTC. Protein: CASSTLPGQGDRWGYTF. J is TRBJ1-2 and V is TRBV2; 11 bases are shared with TRBD1. This CDR3 is 17 amino acids long. J gave up 8 bases and V 5 bases, and 16 bases lay outside the gene matches. CDR1 SNHLY and CDR2 FYNNEI come from the germline V gene.

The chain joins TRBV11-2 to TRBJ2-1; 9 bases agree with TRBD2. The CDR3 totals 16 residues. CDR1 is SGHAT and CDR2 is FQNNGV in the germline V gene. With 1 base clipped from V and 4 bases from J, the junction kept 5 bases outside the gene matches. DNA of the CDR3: TGTGCCAGCAGCTTAGTAGTAGCGGGAGATTACAATGAGCAGTTCTTC. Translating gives CASSLVVAGDYNEQFF.